The T cell receptor (beta chain) described here comes from a study of cytomegalovirus exposure and HLA in healthy donors. Overall study context: Within an early data release were roughly 83 million unique TCRs drawn from HLA-typed donors. General study results and limits: Upon later analysis, TCR association rates were observed to vary by HLA locus, being highest for DRB1 and lowest for HLA-C. Because they were indistinguishable, some V segments, including TRBV6-2 and TRBV6-3, were excluded. Several of the most significant clusters appeared, in a later analysis, to be linked to common viral pathogens.

The table lists this clone with a count of one. The target antigen is unknown. Germline CDR1 is LNHDA and CDR2 is SQIVND (reference sequence). After removal of 5 bases from V and 5 bases from J, the junction contained 6 bases not matched to a gene. The CDR3 is 15 residues long. The PCR ran on 60 Vbeta and 13 Jbeta primers. Sequencing used immunoSEQ multiplex PCR; TCRdb keeps in-frame clones, though not all of them. The top ten hold 3.4% of the sample, which has 95,000 to 150,000 clones, about 74% seen once. The chain uses TRBV19 and TRBJ2-2; 9 bases line up with TRBD2. The receptor's source is a man aged 25-45 years in good health and CMV-seronegative. The material sequenced was PBMCs. The CDR3 DNA is TGTGCCAGTAGTGGCGGGGGGGCCAAAACCGGGGAGCTGTTTTTT. Its protein is CASSGGGAKTGELFF.